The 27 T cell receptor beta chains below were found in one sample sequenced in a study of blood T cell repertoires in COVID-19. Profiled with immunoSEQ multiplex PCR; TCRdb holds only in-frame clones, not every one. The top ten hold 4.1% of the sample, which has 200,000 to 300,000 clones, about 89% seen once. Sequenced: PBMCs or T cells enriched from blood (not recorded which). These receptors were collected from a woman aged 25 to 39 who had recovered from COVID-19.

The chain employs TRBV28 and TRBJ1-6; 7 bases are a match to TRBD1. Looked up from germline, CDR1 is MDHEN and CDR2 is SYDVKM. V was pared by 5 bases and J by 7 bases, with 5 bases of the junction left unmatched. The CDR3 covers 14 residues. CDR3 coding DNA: TGTGCCAGCAGTCCCACAGGGGACAATTCACCCCTCCACTTT. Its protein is CASSPTGDNSPLHF.

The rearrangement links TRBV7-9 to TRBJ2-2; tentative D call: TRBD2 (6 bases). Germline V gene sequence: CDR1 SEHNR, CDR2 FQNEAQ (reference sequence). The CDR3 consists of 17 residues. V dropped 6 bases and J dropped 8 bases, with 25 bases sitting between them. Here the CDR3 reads CASSFINFHPGGGELFF. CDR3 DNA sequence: TGTGCCAGCAGTTTCATTAATTTTCATCCCGGGGGAGGGGAGCTGTTTTTT.

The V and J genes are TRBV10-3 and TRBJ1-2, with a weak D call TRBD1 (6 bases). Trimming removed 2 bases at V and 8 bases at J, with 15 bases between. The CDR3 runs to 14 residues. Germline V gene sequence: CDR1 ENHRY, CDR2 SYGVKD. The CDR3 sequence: CAISEGQRERGYTF. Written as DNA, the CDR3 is TGTGCCATCAGTGAGGGACAGAGGGAGAGGGGCTACACCTTC.

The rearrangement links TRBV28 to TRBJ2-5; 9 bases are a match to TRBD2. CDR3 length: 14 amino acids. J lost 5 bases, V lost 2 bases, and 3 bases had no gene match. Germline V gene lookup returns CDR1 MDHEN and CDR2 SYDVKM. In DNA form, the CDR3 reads TGTGCCAGCAGTTTAGCGGGAGGGCGGGAGACCCAGTACTTC. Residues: CASSLAGGRETQYF.

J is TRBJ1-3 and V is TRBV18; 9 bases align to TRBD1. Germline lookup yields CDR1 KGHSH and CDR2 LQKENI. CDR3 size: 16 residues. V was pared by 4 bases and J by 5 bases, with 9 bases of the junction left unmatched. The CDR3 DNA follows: TGTGCCAGCTCACTCGGGACAGGGATTTCTCGAAACACCATATATTTT. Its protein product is CASSLGTGISRNTIYF.

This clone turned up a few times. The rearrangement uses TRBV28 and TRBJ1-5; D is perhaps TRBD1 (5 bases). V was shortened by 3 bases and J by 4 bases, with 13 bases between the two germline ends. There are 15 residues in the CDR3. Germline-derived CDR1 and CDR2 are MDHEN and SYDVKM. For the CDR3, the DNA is TGTGCCAGCAGTTTCGGTCAGGGTGGGAATCAGCCCCAGCATTTT. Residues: CASSFGQGGNQPQHF.

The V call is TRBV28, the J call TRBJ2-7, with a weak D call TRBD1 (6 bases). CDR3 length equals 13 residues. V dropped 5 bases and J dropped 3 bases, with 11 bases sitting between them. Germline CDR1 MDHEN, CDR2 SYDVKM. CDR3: CASSPRGHYEQYF. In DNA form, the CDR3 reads TGTGCCAGCAGTCCCAGGGGCCACTACGAGCAGTACTTC. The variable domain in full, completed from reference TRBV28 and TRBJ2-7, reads DVKVTQSSRYLVKRTGEKVFLECVQDMDHENMFWYRQDPGLGLRLIYFSYDVKMKEKGDIPEGYSVSREKKERFSLILESASTNQTSMYLCASSPRGHYEQYFGPGTRLTVT.

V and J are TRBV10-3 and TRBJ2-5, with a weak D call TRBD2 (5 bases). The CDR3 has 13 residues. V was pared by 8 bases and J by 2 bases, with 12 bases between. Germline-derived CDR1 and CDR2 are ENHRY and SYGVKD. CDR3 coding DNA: TGTGCCATCGGACGGGAACGACAAGAGACCCAGTACTTC. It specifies CAIGRERQETQYF.

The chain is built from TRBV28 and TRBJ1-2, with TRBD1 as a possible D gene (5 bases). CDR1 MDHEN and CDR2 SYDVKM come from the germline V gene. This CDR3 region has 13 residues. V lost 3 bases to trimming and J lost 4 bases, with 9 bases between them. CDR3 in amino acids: CASSLSGPYGYTF. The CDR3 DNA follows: TGTGCCAGCAGTTTGTCAGGGCCCTATGGCTACACCTTC.

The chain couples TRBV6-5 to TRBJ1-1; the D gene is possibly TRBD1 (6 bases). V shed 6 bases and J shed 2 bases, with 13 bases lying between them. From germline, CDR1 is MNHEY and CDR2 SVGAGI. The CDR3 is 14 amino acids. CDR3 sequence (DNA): TGTGCCAGCAGAGCGGACAGATTTAACACTGAAGCTTTCTTT. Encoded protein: CASRADRFNTEAFF.

The CDR3 bases are TGTGCCAGCAGCTTAGAAGCGGGAACCGGGGAGCTGTTTTTT. It codes for CASSLEAGTGELFF. This chain uses TRBV7-6 with TRBJ2-2; TRBD2 agrees at 7 bases. Germline V gene data show CDR1 as SGHVS and CDR2 as FNYEAQ. This CDR3 has 14 residues. Germline trimming cut 1 base from V and 5 bases from J; bases unmatched to any gene: 1.

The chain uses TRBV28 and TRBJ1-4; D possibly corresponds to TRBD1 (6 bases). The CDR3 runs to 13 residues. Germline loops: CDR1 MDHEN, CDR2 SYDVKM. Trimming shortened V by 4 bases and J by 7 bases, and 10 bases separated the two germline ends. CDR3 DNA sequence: TGTGCCAGCAGTTGGACAGTAACTGAAAAACTGTTTTTT. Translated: CASSWTVTEKLFF.

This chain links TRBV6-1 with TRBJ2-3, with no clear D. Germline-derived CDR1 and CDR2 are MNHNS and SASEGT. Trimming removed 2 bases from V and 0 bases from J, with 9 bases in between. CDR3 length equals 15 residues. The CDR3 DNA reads TGTGCCAGCAGTGAACCCAGGTTAAGCACAGATACGCAGTATTTT. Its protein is CASSEPRLSTDTQYF.

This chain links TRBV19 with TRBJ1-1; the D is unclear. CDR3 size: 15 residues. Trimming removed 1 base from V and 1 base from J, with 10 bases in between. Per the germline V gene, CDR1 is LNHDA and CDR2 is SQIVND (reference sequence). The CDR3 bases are TGTGCCAGTAGTATAGGGAGGGAAGGGAACACTGAAGCTTTCTTT. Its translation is CASSIGREGNTEAFF.

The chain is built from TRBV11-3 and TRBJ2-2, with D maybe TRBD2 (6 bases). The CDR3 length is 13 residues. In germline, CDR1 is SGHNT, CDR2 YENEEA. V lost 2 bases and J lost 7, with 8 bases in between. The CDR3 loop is CASSLSGGGELFF. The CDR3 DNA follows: TGTGCCAGCAGCTTATCCGGGGGCGGGGAGCTGTTTTTT.

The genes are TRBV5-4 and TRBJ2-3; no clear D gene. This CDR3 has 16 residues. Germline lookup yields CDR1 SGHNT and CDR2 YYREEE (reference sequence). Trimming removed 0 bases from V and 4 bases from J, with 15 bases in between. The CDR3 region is CASSLGQVISADTQYF. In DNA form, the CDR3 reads TGTGCCAGCAGCTTGGGGCAGGTAATATCGGCAGATACGCAGTATTTT.

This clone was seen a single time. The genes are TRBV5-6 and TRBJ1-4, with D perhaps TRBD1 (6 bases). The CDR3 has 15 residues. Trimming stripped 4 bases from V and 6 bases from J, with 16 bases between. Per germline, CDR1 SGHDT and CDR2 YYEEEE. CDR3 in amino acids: CASSSYRAADEKLFF. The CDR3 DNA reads TGTGCCAGCAGCAGTTACAGGGCTGCGGATGAAAAACTGTTTTTT.

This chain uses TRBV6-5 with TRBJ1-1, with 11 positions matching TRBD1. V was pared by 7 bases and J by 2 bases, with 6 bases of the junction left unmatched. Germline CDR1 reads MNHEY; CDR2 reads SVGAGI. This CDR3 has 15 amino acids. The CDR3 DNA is TGTGCCAGCACCCGGACAGGGGGCCTAAACACTGAAGCTTTCTTT. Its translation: CASTRTGGLNTEAFF.

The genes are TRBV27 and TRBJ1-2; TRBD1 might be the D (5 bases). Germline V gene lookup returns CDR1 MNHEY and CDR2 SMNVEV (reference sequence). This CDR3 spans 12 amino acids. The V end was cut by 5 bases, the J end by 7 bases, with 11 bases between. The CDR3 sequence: CASSQQGSGYTF. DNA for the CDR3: TGTGCCAGCAGTCAGCAGGGTTCTGGCTACACCTTC.

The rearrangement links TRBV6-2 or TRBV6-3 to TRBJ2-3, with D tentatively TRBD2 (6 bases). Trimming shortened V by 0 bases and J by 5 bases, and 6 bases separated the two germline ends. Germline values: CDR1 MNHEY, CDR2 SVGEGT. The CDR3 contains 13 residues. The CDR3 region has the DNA TGTGCCAGCAGTTACTCGGGGGGAGATACGCAGTATTTT. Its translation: CASSYSGGDTQYF.

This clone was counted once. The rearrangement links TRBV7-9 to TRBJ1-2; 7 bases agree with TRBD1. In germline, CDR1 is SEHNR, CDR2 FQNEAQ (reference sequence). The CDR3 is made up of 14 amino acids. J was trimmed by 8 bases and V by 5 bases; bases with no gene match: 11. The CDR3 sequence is CASSVQGRLLGYTF. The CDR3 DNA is TGTGCCAGCAGCGTACAGGGGCGGCTCTTAGGCTACACCTTC.

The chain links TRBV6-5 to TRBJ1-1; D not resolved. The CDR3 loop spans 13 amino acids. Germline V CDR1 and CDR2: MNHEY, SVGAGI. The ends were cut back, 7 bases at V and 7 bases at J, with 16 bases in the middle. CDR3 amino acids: CASTSDTSREAFF. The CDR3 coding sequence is TGTGCCAGCACCTCAGACACTTCTCGTGAAGCTTTCTTT.

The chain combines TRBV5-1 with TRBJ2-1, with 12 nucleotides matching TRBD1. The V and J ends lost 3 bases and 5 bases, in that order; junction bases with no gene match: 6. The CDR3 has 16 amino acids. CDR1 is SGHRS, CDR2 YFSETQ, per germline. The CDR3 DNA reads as TGCGCCAGCAGCTACCCGGGACAGGGGGCAAACAATGAGCAGTTCTTC. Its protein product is CASSYPGQGANNEQFF.

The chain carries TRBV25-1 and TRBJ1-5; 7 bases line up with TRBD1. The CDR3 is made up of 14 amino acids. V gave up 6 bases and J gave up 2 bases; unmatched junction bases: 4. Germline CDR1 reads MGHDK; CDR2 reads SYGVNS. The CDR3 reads CASSRTGGNQPQHF. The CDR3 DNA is TGTGCCAGCAGCCGTACAGGGGGCAATCAGCCCCAGCATTTT.

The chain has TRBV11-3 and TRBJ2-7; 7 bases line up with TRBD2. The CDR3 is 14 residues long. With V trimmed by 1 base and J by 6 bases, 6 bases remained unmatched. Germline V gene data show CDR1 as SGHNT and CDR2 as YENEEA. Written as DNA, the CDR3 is TGTGCCAGCAGCTTAGTCTCGGGAGGATCCGAGCAGTACTTC. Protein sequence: CASSLVSGGSEQYF.

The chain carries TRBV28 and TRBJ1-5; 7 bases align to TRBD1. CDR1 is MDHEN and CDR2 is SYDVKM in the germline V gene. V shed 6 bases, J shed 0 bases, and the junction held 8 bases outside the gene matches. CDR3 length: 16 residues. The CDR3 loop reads CASSPTGVVSNQPQHF. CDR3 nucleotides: TGTGCCAGCAGCCCAACAGGGGTCGTTAGCAATCAGCCCCAGCATTTT.

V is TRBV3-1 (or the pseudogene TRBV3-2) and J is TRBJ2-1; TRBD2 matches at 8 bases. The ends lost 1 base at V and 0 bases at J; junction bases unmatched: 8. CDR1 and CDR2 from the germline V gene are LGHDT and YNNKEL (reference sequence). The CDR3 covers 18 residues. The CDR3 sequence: CASSQGLSGDNSYNEQFF. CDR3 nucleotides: TGTGCCAGCAGCCAAGGCCTTAGCGGGGACAACTCCTACAATGAGCAGTTCTTC.